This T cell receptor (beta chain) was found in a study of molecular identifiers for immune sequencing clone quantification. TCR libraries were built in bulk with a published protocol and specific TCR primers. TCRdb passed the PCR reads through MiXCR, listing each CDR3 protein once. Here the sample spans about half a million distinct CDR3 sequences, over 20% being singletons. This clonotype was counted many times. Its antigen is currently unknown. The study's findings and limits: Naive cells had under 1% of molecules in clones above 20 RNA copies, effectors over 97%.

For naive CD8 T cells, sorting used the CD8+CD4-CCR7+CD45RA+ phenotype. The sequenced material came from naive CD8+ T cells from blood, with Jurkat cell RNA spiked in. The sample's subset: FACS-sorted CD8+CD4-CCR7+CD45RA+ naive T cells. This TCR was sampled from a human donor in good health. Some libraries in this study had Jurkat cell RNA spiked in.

CDR3 in DNA: TGTGCCAGCAGCAAACGACTAGCGGCAGACACAGATACGCAGTATTTT. Protein sequence: CASSKRLAADTDTQYF. V and J are TRBV7-9 and TRBJ2-3, with 9 bases aligning to TRBD2. Trimming at V came to 5 bases and at J to 2 bases, leaving 8 bases not matched to a gene. Germline V lookup: CDR1 SEHNR, CDR2 FQNEAQ (reference sequence). The CDR3 is made up of 16 amino acids.